This T cell receptor (beta chain) was captured by sequencing in a study of cytomegalovirus exposure and HLA in healthy donors. Study as a whole: Per a later analysis, the roughly 700 first-cohort and 120 or so validation repertoires shared one platform.

Clones were read by immunoSEQ multiplex PCR, and TCRdb kept only the in-frame ones, dropping some. The profile shows around 150,000 clones, just under 90% of them singletons. By frequency in the sample, this clone is medium-sized (0.01 to 0.1%). Germline-derived CDR1 and CDR2 are SGHRS and YFSETQ. V dropped 2 bases and J dropped 2 bases, with 11 bases sitting between them. This CDR3 region has 15 residues. This clonotype was obtained from a man younger than 35 in good health and CMV-seropositive. The specimen was PBMCs. The chain combines TRBV5-1 with TRBJ2-1, with D possibly being TRBD2 (5 bases). The CDR3 reads CASSFLAGTYNEQFF. The CDR3 DNA sequence: TGCGCCAGCAGCTTTCTGGCCGGGACCTACAATGAGCAGTTCTTC.